This T cell receptor beta chain derives from a study of monozygotic twins with cystic fibrosis. Study results and limitations: J usage was most co-twin-similar in 8 of 16 pairs, V in 13. Monozygotic CF twin pairs shared significantly more nucleotide-identical clonotypes than unrelated CF individuals did.

Germline trimming cut 11 bases from V and 0 bases from J; bases unmatched to any gene: 9. The CDR3 consists of 15 residues. The germline gives CDR1 SEHNR, CDR2 FQNEAQ (reference sequence). The protocol was immunoSEQ multiplex PCR, while the TCRdb copy is restricted to in-frame clones and leaves out a portion. The table records 30,000 to 35,000 clones, approximately 65% of them present only once. In regard to this clone: Its matching antigen is unknown.

Sequenced sample: blood. This chain uses TRBV7-9 with TRBJ2-1; 8 positions match TRBD2. The receptor was isolated from a girl between 10 and 17 years old with cystic fibrosis. The CDR3 reads CAAHPGTSSYNEQFF. CDR3 nucleotides: TGTGCCGCCCACCCAGGGACTAGCTCCTACAATGAGCAGTTCTTC.